Presented here are 27 T cell receptor beta chains from one specimen sequenced in a study of CD8 T cells in Susac syndrome. Roughly 0.45 to 1 ug RNA was reverse transcribed with random hexamers. Each CDR3 protein gets one entry after TCRdb re-called the immunoSEQ multiplex PCR reads with MiXCR. The table includes over 100,000 distinct CDR3 sequences, around 97% detected once. Sequencing input: CD4+ T cells from PBMCs. These TCRs come from a human donor in good health.

The V gene is TRBV5-4, the J gene TRBJ1-1; tentative D call: TRBD1 (5 bases). CDR1 is SGHNT, CDR2 YYREEE, per germline (reference sequence). V lost 2 bases and J lost 6, with 14 bases in between. The CDR3 has 14 residues. Written as DNA, the CDR3 is TGTGCCAGCAGCTTAGGGCAGGTGGGGGCTGAAGCTTTCTTT. This translates into CASSLGQVGAEAFF.

This clonotype was seen a single time. The rearrangement joins TRBV20-1 to TRBJ2-3; D may be TRBD1 (5 bases). CDR1 DFQATT and CDR2 SNEGSKA come from the germline V gene (reference sequence). Trimming removed 8 bases at V and 3 bases at J, with 18 bases between. The CDR3 loop spans 14 amino acids. CDR3 loop: CSPSTALETDTQYF. CDR3 DNA sequence: TGCAGTCCATCGACAGCTTTGGAGACAGATACGCAGTATTTT.

The CDR3 sequence is CASSLGDRAEKLFF. In DNA, the CDR3 is TGTGCCAGCAGCTTAGGGGACAGGGCCGAAAAACTGTTTTTT. The V gene is TRBV7-9, the J gene TRBJ1-4, with TRBD1 matching 9 bases. V lost 1 base and J lost 8; bases outside the gene matches: 2. Germline-derived CDR1 and CDR2 are SEHNR and FQNEAQ (reference sequence). The CDR3 sequence is 14 residues long.

This chain links TRBV4-1 with TRBJ2-5, with D perhaps matching TRBD1 (6 bases). V was trimmed by 5 bases and J by 0 bases, leaving 13 bases between them. From germline, CDR1 is MGHRA and CDR2 YSYEKL. This CDR3 contains 15 residues. In nucleotides, the CDR3 is TGCGCCAGCAGCATTCGAAGGGGGTACCAAGAGACCCAGTACTTC. Protein sequence: CASSIRRGYQETQYF.

V is TRBV19 and J is TRBJ2-7, with TRBD1 as a possible D gene (5 bases). The V end lost 2 bases, the J end lost 0 bases, and 11 bases lay between the germline ends. This CDR3 has 15 amino acids. Germline V gene lookup returns CDR1 LNHDA and CDR2 SQIVND (reference sequence). CDR3 loop: CASSIRVDSSYEQYF. The CDR3 bases are TGTGCCAGTAGTATACGCGTAGACAGCTCCTACGAGCAGTACTTC.

This clonotype came up once. The chain is built from TRBV29-1 and TRBJ2-7, with 9 bases matching TRBD1. Germline CDR1 and CDR2: SQVTM and ANQGSEA. V trimming: 6 bases; J trimming: 3 bases; junction bases outside the gene matches: 6. CDR3 length: 13 amino acids. The CDR3 region is CSVAGTGHYEQYF. For the CDR3, the DNA is TGCAGCGTCGCCGGGACAGGGCACTACGAGCAGTACTTC.

The CDR3 region is CASSSPRLAGYTDTQYF. DNA for the CDR3: TGTGCCAGCAGCTCCCCTCGACTAGCGGGGTACACAGATACGCAGTATTTT. The chain links TRBV3-1 to TRBJ2-3, with 11 bases identical to TRBD2. The CDR3 covers 17 residues. The junction had 9 bases not matched to a gene; V was cut back by 5 bases and J by 2 bases. Looked up from germline, CDR1 is LGHDT and CDR2 is YNNKEL (reference sequence).

The J gene is TRBJ2-6, the V gene TRBV19, with D perhaps matching TRBD1 (6 bases). The CDR3 runs 14 residues. Germline loops: CDR1 LNHDA, CDR2 SQIVND (reference sequence). With 8 bases removed from V and 0 bases from J, the gap between germline ends came to 8 bases. The CDR3 DNA is TGTGCCAGTGCACAGGGCTCTGGGGCCAACGTCCTGACTTTC. Translating gives CASAQGSGANVLTF.

This sequence joins TRBV7-2 and TRBJ2-3, with 7 bases lining up with TRBD1. This CDR3 region has 14 residues. Germline V gene data show CDR1 as SGHTA and CDR2 as FQGNSA. The V and J ends lost 5 bases and 3 bases, in that order; junction bases with no gene match: 5. The CDR3 nucleotides read TGTGCCAGCAGCCCCGGACAGGCGACAGATACGCAGTATTTT. It translates to CASSPGQATDTQYF.

The rearrangement links TRBV27 to TRBJ2-7; no reliable D call. The CDR3 extends over 12 amino acids. V was clipped by 2 bases and J by 3 bases, with 5 bases between them. Germline V CDR1 and CDR2: MNHEY, SMNVEV (reference sequence). The CDR3 sequence: CASSLPLYEQYF. CDR3 sequence (DNA): TGTGCCAGCAGTTTACCCCTCTACGAGCAGTACTTC.

J is TRBJ1-1 and V is TRBV12-3 or TRBV12-4; TRBD1 agrees at 8 bases. This CDR3 comprises 16 residues. V lost 6 bases, J lost 6 bases, and 15 bases stayed unmatched. CDR3 residues: CASRPTGGKGGAEAFF. The DNA of the CDR3 is TGTGCCAGCAGGCCTACAGGGGGGAAGGGGGGCGCTGAAGCTTTCTTT.

This chain joins TRBV7-9 and TRBJ2-3; D assignment may be TRBD1 or TRBD2 (5 bases each). Between the trimmed V and J ends, which lost 2 bases and 0 bases, there was a span of 9 bases. Per germline, CDR1 SEHNR and CDR2 FQNEAQ (reference sequence). This CDR3 contains 15 residues. The CDR3 DNA sequence: TGTGCCAGCAGCTTAAAGAGGGGAAGCACAGATACGCAGTATTTT. It codes for CASSLKRGSTDTQYF.

This chain uses TRBV6-5 with TRBJ2-6, with 7 positions matching TRBD1. The CDR3 contains 16 residues. Trimming cost V 0 bases and J 4 bases; bases outside gene matches: 3. Germline lookup yields CDR1 MNHEY and CDR2 SVGAGI. As DNA, the CDR3 is TGTGCCAGCAGTTACTCCACAGGGGCGGGGGCCAACGTCCTGACTTTC. It specifies CASSYSTGAGANVLTF.

The chain employs TRBV10-3 and TRBJ2-2; D might be TRBD1 (5 bases). The length of the CDR3 is 14 residues. CDR1 is ENHRY, CDR2 SYGVKD, per germline. V was pared by 6 bases and J by 3 bases, with 11 bases between. CDR3 sequence (DNA): TGTGCCATCAGCAGGGCCGCGGACACCGGGGAGCTGTTTTTT. Residues: CAISRAADTGELFF.

This sequence joins TRBV6-2 or TRBV6-3 and TRBJ2-3; 10 bases are shared with TRBD2. Germline V lookup: CDR1 MNHEY, CDR2 SVGEGT. The V gene end was trimmed by 4 bases and the J gene end by 3 bases; junction bases not matched to a gene: 4. This CDR3 is built from 15 residues. The CDR3 loop reads CASSSSGRTTDTQYF. The CDR3 DNA reads TGTGCCAGCAGTTCTAGCGGGAGAACGACAGATACGCAGTATTTT.

V and J are TRBV5-1 and TRBJ1-2, with D unresolved. V was trimmed by 3 bases and J by 4 bases, leaving 10 bases between them. The CDR3 is 13 amino acids. Germline V gene lookup returns CDR1 SGHRS and CDR2 YFSETQ. CDR3 DNA: TGCGCCAGCAGCTCGGAAGGTTTCTATGGCTACACCTTC. Its translation: CASSSEGFYGYTF.

The V gene is TRBV19, the J gene TRBJ2-6; TRBD1 matches 8 bases. The V gene end was trimmed by 5 bases and the J gene end by 1 base; junction bases not matched to a gene: 7. The V gene's germline CDR1 is LNHDA and CDR2 SQIVND (reference sequence). This CDR3 region has 17 residues. DNA for the CDR3: TGTGCCAGTAGTGCCAGGGGGCGGAGGTCTGGGGCCAACGTCCTGACTTTC. Its translation: CASSARGRRSGANVLTF. Using reference TRBV19 and TRBJ2-6 for the parts outside the CDR3, the full variable domain is DGGITQSPKYLFRKEGQNVTLSCEQNLNHDAMYWYRQDPGQGLRLIYYSQIVNDFQKGDIAEGYSVSREKKESFPLTVTSAQKNPTAFYLCASSARGRRSGANVLTFGAGSRLTVL.

This chain connects TRBV28 to TRBJ1-1, with D uncertain. The CDR3 is 12 residues long. The germline V gene has CDR1 MDHEN and CDR2 SYDVKM. Deletions cut 2 bases from V and 4 bases from J, with 5 bases between. DNA for the CDR3: TGTGCCAGCAGTTTACGTGGCACTGAAGCTTTCTTT. Its protein is CASSLRGTEAFF.

The CDR3 nucleotides are TGTGCCAGCAGAGAGGGGGCCGGTCAGCCCCAGCATTTT. It encodes CASREGAGQPQHF. The chain carries TRBV28 and TRBJ1-5; 7 bases align to TRBD1. Germline CDR1 and CDR2: MDHEN and SYDVKM. This CDR3 has 13 amino acids. V lost 6 bases to trimming and J lost 6 bases; unmatched junction nucleotides: 5.

V and J are TRBV7-8 and TRBJ2-5, with D perhaps assigned TRBD1 or TRBD2 (6 bases each). CDR3 length: 17 amino acids. With 0 bases removed from V and 4 bases from J, the gap between germline ends came to 18 bases. From germline, CDR1 is SGHVS and CDR2 FQNEAQ. In DNA, the CDR3 is TGTGCCAGCAGCTTAGCGAGGGGGGACGTCCGTTTAGAGACCCAGTACTTC. The encoded protein is CASSLARGDVRLETQYF.

This rearrangement joins TRBV6-5 to TRBJ1-4; 10 bases align to TRBD1. Germline-derived CDR1 and CDR2 are MNHEY and SVGAGI. Losses at the gene ends were 2 bases for V and 6 bases for J; bases not matched to a gene: 0. This CDR3 is 14 amino acids long. The CDR3 here is CASSYGTGDEKLFF. As DNA, the CDR3 is TGTGCCAGCAGTTACGGGACAGGGGATGAAAAACTGTTTTTT.

The genes are TRBV5-6 and TRBJ2-2; D remains unclear. This CDR3 has 12 residues. Trimming removed 4 bases from V and 6 bases from J, with 7 bases in between. Germline V gene data show CDR1 as SGHDT and CDR2 as YYEEEE. The DNA for the CDR3 is TGTGCCAGCAGCCTCCCAGCCGGGGAGCTGTTTTTT. Translating gives CASSLPAGELFF.

The DNA of the CDR3 is TGCGCCAGCATAGAGTCCGGGAAAGAGACCCAGTACTTC. This translates into CASIESGKETQYF. The rearrangement uses TRBV5-1 and TRBJ2-5; tentatively, D is TRBD2 (5 bases). Trimming removed 6 bases at V and 3 bases at J, with 12 bases between. Germline V gene sequence: CDR1 SGHRS, CDR2 YFSETQ. CDR3 length: 13 amino acids.

This clonotype showed up just once. V is TRBV29-1 and J is TRBJ2-3; D tentatively reads TRBD1 or TRBD2 (5 bases each). Deletions cut 0 bases from V and 6 bases from J, with 13 bases between. Per germline, CDR1 SQVTM and CDR2 ANQGSEA. The CDR3 runs to 14 residues. CDR3 sequence: CSVEDRRGADTQYF. CDR3 sequence (DNA): TGCAGCGTTGAAGATCGTAGGGGAGCTGATACGCAGTATTTT.

The chain employs TRBV4-1 and TRBJ1-2; 9 bases align to TRBD1. The ends lost 0 bases at V and 2 bases at J; junction bases unmatched: 10. The germline V gene encodes CDR1 MGHRA and CDR2 YSYEKL. This CDR3 comprises 18 residues. The CDR3: CASSQDIGTGGSNYGYTF. CDR3 nucleotide sequence: TGCGCCAGCAGCCAAGATATCGGCACAGGGGGCTCCAACTATGGCTACACCTTC.

The chain links TRBV29-1 to TRBJ2-7; 8 nucleotides align to TRBD1. Losses at the gene ends were 7 bases for V and 2 bases for J; bases not matched to a gene: 4. The CDR3 covers 12 residues. Germline V gives CDR1 SQVTM, CDR2 ANQGSEA. CDR3 residues: CSGQGPTYEQYF. DNA of the CDR3: TGCAGCGGACAGGGGCCCACCTACGAGCAGTACTTC.

The V call is TRBV20-1, the J call TRBJ1-4, with D unresolved. Trimming shortened V by 0 bases and J by 0 bases, and 8 bases separated the two germline ends. The V gene's germline CDR1 is DFQATT and CDR2 SNEGSKA (reference sequence). The CDR3 extends over 15 amino acids. The CDR3 DNA reads TGCAGTGCTAGAGAGGCGACCACAACTAATGAAAAACTGTTTTTT. Translation gives CSAREATTTNEKLFF.